The rows below give T cell receptor beta chains drawn from one sample of a study of blood T cells in healthy people across ages. Via MiXCR, TCRdb re-called the 5' RACE reads, giving one row per CDR3 protein. The sample carries roughly 1,500,000 distinct CDR3 sequences, around 39% recorded once. Sequences were obtained from blood. The receptors originated from a young woman in good health. The CDR3 runs from the conserved cysteine through the conserved F or W. Each record gives: J gene, V gene, D gene, clone size, CDR3 protein, CDR3 DNA. A D gene is named only where the DNA matches it firmly. Rows give clone size only sometimes, using once, few, many, or a class for an expanded clone.

j_call: TRBJ1-5
v_call: TRBV4-1
d_call: NA
clone_size: few
cdr3_aa: CASSQAGEKPQHF
cdr3_nt: TGCGCCAGCAGCCAAGCGGGGGAAAAGCCCCAGCATTTT

j_call: TRBJ1-2
v_call: TRBV20-1
d_call: NA
clone_size: NA
cdr3_aa: CSARDSGGGGYGYTF
cdr3_nt: TGCAGTGCTAGAGATTCGGGAGGGGGAGGCTACGGCTACACCTTC

j_call: TRBJ1-2
v_call: TRBV27
d_call: NA
clone_size: few
cdr3_aa: CASSDTGTPSLVHGYTF
cdr3_nt: TGTGCCAGCAGTGATACCGGGACCCCCTCTCTCGTCCATGGCTACACCTTC

j_call: TRBJ1-4
v_call: TRBV6-5
d_call: NA
clone_size: few
cdr3_aa: CASSYRAATNEKLFF
cdr3_nt: TGTGCCAGCAGTTACAGGGCCGCAACTAATGAAAAACTGTTTTTT

j_call: TRBJ2-5
v_call: TRBV4-2
d_call: TRBD2
clone_size: once
cdr3_aa: CASSQPSAGGPQDQETQYF
cdr3_nt: TGTGCCAGCAGCCAACCTTCTGCGGGAGGTCCCCAAGACCAAGAGACCCAGTACTTC

j_call: TRBJ1-1
v_call: TRBV12-3/TRBV12-4
d_call: NA
clone_size: few
cdr3_aa: CASSPRIGTEAFF
cdr3_nt: TGTGCCAGCAGTCCCCGTATAGGCACTGAAGCTTTCTTT

j_call: TRBJ2-3
v_call: TRBV20-1
d_call: TRBD1
clone_size: NA
cdr3_aa: CSARGQYTDTQYF
cdr3_nt: TGCAGTGCTAGGGGACAGTACACAGATACGCAGTATTTT

j_call: TRBJ2-2
v_call: TRBV7-2
d_call: TRBD1
clone_size: few
cdr3_aa: CASSIIQGTGELFF
cdr3_nt: TGTGCCAGTAGTATAATACAGGGGACCGGGGAGCTGTTTTTT

j_call: TRBJ2-1
v_call: TRBV12-3/TRBV12-4
d_call: NA
clone_size: NA
cdr3_aa: CASSSQLVRGGAFF
cdr3_nt: TGTGCCAGCAGTTCCCAATTAGTTAGAGGCGGGGCGTTCTTC

j_call: TRBJ2-1
v_call: TRBV7-7
d_call: NA
clone_size: NA
cdr3_aa: CASSPGLSRNEQFF
cdr3_nt: TGTGCCAGCAGCCCCGGTTTAAGTCGCAATGAGCAGTTCTTC

j_call: TRBJ2-3
v_call: TRBV5-1
d_call: NA
clone_size: NA
cdr3_aa: CASREGSSTDTQYF
cdr3_nt: TGCGCCAGCAGGGAGGGGTCTAGCACAGATACGCAGTATTTT

j_call: TRBJ2-1
v_call: TRBV15
d_call: NA
clone_size: NA
cdr3_aa: CATRLWSANEQFF
cdr3_nt: TGTGCCACCAGACTGTGGAGTGCTAATGAGCAGTTCTTC

j_call: TRBJ2-1
v_call: TRBV7-6
d_call: TRBD2
clone_size: NA
cdr3_aa: CASSRGSGVYNEQFF
cdr3_nt: TGTGCCAGCAGCAGGGGAAGCGGGGTTTACAATGAGCAGTTCTTC

j_call: TRBJ1-4
v_call: TRBV6-5
d_call: TRBD1
clone_size: NA
cdr3_aa: CASSYSIPGGGSNEKLFF
cdr3_nt: TGTGCCAGCAGTTACTCGATCCCAGGGGGCGGGTCTAATGAAAAACTGTTTTTT

j_call: TRBJ2-5
v_call: TRBV20-1
d_call: TRBD2
clone_size: few
cdr3_aa: CSQEKGGRGQYF
cdr3_nt: TGCAGTCAAGAAAAAGGCGGGAGAGGGCAGTACTTC

j_call: TRBJ1-5
v_call: TRBV6-5
d_call: NA
clone_size: NA
cdr3_aa: CASSWGSGQPQHF
cdr3_nt: TGTGCCAGCAGTTGGGGATCTGGCCAGCCCCAGCATTTT

j_call: TRBJ1-2
v_call: TRBV3-1
d_call: TRBD1
clone_size: NA
cdr3_aa: CASSHTDRIDGYTF
cdr3_nt: TGTGCCAGCAGCCACACGGACAGGATTGATGGCTACACCTTC

j_call: TRBJ1-1
v_call: TRBV5-1
d_call: NA
clone_size: NA
cdr3_aa: CASSLDRGAGTEAFF
cdr3_nt: TGCGCCAGCAGCTTGGATCGGGGCGCGGGCACTGAAGCTTTCTTT

j_call: TRBJ2-7
v_call: TRBV20-1
d_call: TRBD1
clone_size: NA
cdr3_aa: CSARVETGVNYEQYF
cdr3_nt: TGCAGTGCTAGAGTTGAGACAGGGGTTAACTACGAGCAGTACTTC

j_call: TRBJ2-7
v_call: TRBV4-1
d_call: NA
clone_size: few
cdr3_aa: CASSQVAGATYEQYF
cdr3_nt: TGCGCCAGCAGCCAAGTTGCGGGGGCAACCTACGAGCAGTACTTC

j_call: TRBJ1-2
v_call: TRBV6-1
d_call: NA
clone_size: many
cdr3_aa: CASSATGYGYTF
cdr3_nt: TGTGCCAGCAGTGCTACAGGGTATGGCTACACCTTC

j_call: TRBJ1-1
v_call: TRBV7-3
d_call: TRBD1
clone_size: few
cdr3_aa: CASSSSRDRSEAFF
cdr3_nt: TGTGCCAGCAGCTCGTCCCGGGACAGGTCCGAAGCTTTCTTT

j_call: TRBJ2-7
v_call: TRBV20-1
d_call: NA
clone_size: few
cdr3_aa: CSARTGLSSYEQYF
cdr3_nt: TGCAGTGCTAGGACCGGGCTAAGCTCCTACGAGCAGTACTTC

j_call: TRBJ1-2
v_call: TRBV5-1
d_call: TRBD1
clone_size: few
cdr3_aa: CASSLGWTGDDYGYTF
cdr3_nt: TGCGCCAGCAGCTTGGGCTGGACAGGGGACGACTATGGCTACACCTTC

j_call: TRBJ2-1
v_call: TRBV9
d_call: TRBD2
clone_size: NA
cdr3_aa: CASSVEAGGRSDNEQFF
cdr3_nt: TGTGCCAGCAGCGTAGAGGCTGGCGGGAGGTCAGACAATGAGCAGTTCTTC

j_call: TRBJ1-4
v_call: TRBV15
d_call: NA
clone_size: few
cdr3_aa: CATSRDLGKSEKLFF
cdr3_nt: TGTGCCACCAGCAGAGATCTTGGCAAGAGTGAAAAACTGTTTTTT

j_call: TRBJ2-5
v_call: TRBV6-4
d_call: TRBD2
clone_size: once
cdr3_aa: CASSDPQQRGGLEQYF
cdr3_nt: TGTGCCAGCAGTGACCCTCAACAGCGGGGGGGCCTTGAGCAGTACTTC

j_call: TRBJ1-2
v_call: TRBV9
d_call: NA
clone_size: few
cdr3_aa: CASSVGGRAMGGYTF
cdr3_nt: TGTGCCAGCAGCGTAGGAGGCCGGGCTATGGGGGGCTACACCTTC

j_call: TRBJ2-2
v_call: TRBV6-6
d_call: NA
clone_size: NA
cdr3_aa: CASTLGRNTGELFF
cdr3_nt: TGTGCCAGCACCCTAGGACGGAACACCGGGGAGCTGTTTTTT

j_call: TRBJ2-7
v_call: TRBV28
d_call: NA
clone_size: many
cdr3_aa: CASSPTVYEQYF
cdr3_nt: TGTGCCAGCAGTCCGACGGTCTACGAGCAGTACTTC